These 12 T cell receptor beta chains came from one sample sequenced in a study of spatial heterogeneity in lung cancer. Time point indicated: sample taken at primary tumor resection. TCRdb reanalysed the 5' RACE reads using MiXCR and keeps one entry per CDR3 protein. Of about 78,000 distinct CDR3 sequences listed, approximately 8% were seen once; the top ten hold 6.8%. Sequences were derived from PBMCs, sampled at surgery. The receptors here all came from a male donor with early-stage non-small cell lung cancer.

In its sample, this clonotype was seen many times. This chain uses TRBV12-3 or TRBV12-4 with TRBJ2-1; D is possibly TRBD1 (6 bases). There are 16 residues in the CDR3. V lost 6 bases and J 0 bases, leaving 15 bases between the germline ends. The CDR3 DNA follows: TGTGCCAGCAGACGGAACAGGGCCCTCTCCTACAATGAGCAGTTCTTC. It is translated as CASRRNRALSYNEQFF.

This clonotype was detected ten times or more. The rearrangement joins TRBV29-1 to TRBJ2-5; a weak D match, TRBD1 (7 bases). Deletions cut 5 bases from V and 10 bases from J, with 17 bases between. Per the germline V gene, CDR1 is SQVTM and CDR2 is ANQGSEA. The CDR3 spans 12 residues. CDR3: CSVTRGVGDQYF. The CDR3 DNA reads as TGCAGCGTTACCAGGGGGGTTGGGGACCAGTACTTC.

This clonotype was seen ten or more times. The chain recombines TRBV9 with TRBJ2-1; the match to TRBD1 covers 8 bases. The V gene end was trimmed by 0 bases and the J gene end by 5 bases; junction bases not matched to a gene: 1. The CDR3 has 14 residues. Germline CDR1 reads SGDLS; CDR2 reads YYNGEE. CDR3 DNA sequence: TGTGCCAGCAGCGTAGGACAGGGGAACAATGAGCAGTTCTTC. Translated, it gives CASSVGQGNNEQFF.

Many counts were recorded for this clonotype. J is TRBJ2-7 and V is TRBV4-3; 14 bases align to TRBD2. The CDR3 is 16 residues long. V was pared by 0 bases and J by 3 bases, with 1 base of the junction left unmatched. CDR1 is LGHNA, CDR2 YSLEER, per germline. The CDR3 DNA is TGCGCCAGCAGCCAAGAGGGGACTAGCGGGAGCTACGAGCAGTACTTC. The encoded protein is CASSQEGTSGSYEQYF.

This clonotype was detected only a few times. The CDR3 is CSAQDRGLWNINEQFF. The CDR3 region has the DNA TGCAGTGCCCAGGACAGGGGGCTATGGAACATCAATGAGCAGTTCTTC. The chain recombines TRBV20-1 with TRBJ2-1; TRBD1 agrees at 11 bases. There are 16 residues in the CDR3. The ends lost 6 bases at V and 6 bases at J; junction bases unmatched: 13. Germline V lookup: CDR1 DFQATT, CDR2 SNEGSKA (reference sequence).

This clonotype was found many times. The chain recombines TRBV5-5 with TRBJ2-1, with D perhaps TRBD2 (7 bases). The germline gives CDR1 SGHKS, CDR2 YYEKEE (reference sequence). This CDR3 spans 16 amino acids. V lost 2 bases and J lost 8, with 20 bases in between. CDR3 coding DNA: TGTGCCAGCAGCTTTAAAGGGGGAGGGCAGGAAGATGAGCAGTTCTTC. It specifies CASSFKGGGQEDEQFF. Drawing the rest from reference TRBV5-5 and TRBJ2-1, the complete variable domain is DAGVTQSPTHLIKTRGQQVTLRCSPISGHKSVSWYQQVLGQGPQFIFQYYEKEERGRGNFPDRFSARQFPNYSSELNVNALLLGDSALYLCASSFKGGGQEDEQFFGPGTRLTVL.

This clonotype was seen more than once but under ten times. The J gene is TRBJ1-1, the V gene TRBV29-1; D is unclear. The CDR3 covers 15 residues. Germline loops: CDR1 SQVTM, CDR2 ANQGSEA. Between the trimmed V and J ends, which lost 0 bases and 2 bases, there was a span of 13 bases. This CDR3 is CSVEDLWAENTEAFF. The CDR3, as DNA: TGCAGCGTTGAAGATCTTTGGGCTGAAAACACTGAAGCTTTCTTT.

This clonotype was seen only a few times. This chain links TRBV4-3 with TRBJ2-1; D is ambiguous. Germline V lookup: CDR1 LGHNA, CDR2 YSLEER. The CDR3 consists of 15 residues. V lost 0 bases to trimming and J lost 0 bases, with 6 bases between them. The CDR3 DNA sequence: TGCGCCAGCAGCCAAGACCAGAGCTCCTACAATGAGCAGTTCTTC. Translation gives CASSQDQSSYNEQFF.

This clonotype was recorded many times. The chain couples TRBV6-2 or TRBV6-3 to TRBJ1-5, with 8 bases aligning to TRBD1. This CDR3 has 15 residues. CDR1 and CDR2 from the germline V gene are MNHEY and SVGEGT. The V and J ends lost 6 bases and 3 bases, in that order; junction bases with no gene match: 7. CDR3 sequence (DNA): TGTGCCAGCAGAAAGGGACAGGACCCCAATCAGCCCCAGCATTTT. This sequence encodes CASRKGQDPNQPQHF.

The V call is TRBV4-2, the J call TRBJ2-7, with 7 bases that match TRBD2. This CDR3 contains 16 residues. Trimming took 0 bases from V and 2 from J; bases not matched to a gene: 7. Germline V CDR1 and CDR2: LGHNA, YNFKEQ. CDR3 nucleotides: TGTGCCAGCAGCCAAGATGCCCTGGGGGGGACCTACGAGCAGTACTTC. Translated: CASSQDALGGTYEQYF.

This sequence joins TRBV9 and TRBJ2-3; 7 bases line up with TRBD2. The CDR3 covers 17 residues. V gave up 0 bases and J gave up 3 bases; unmatched junction bases: 10. Germline CDR1 reads SGDLS; CDR2 reads YYNGEE. CDR3 bases: TGTGCCAGCAGCGTAGGGCCAAGCGGGACTGGGACAGATACGCAGTATTTT. Protein sequence: CASSVGPSGTGTDTQYF.

This chain connects TRBV6-1 to TRBJ2-3; the D gene is possibly TRBD2 (6 bases). Looked up from germline, CDR1 is MNHNS and CDR2 is SASEGT. Trimming pared 7 bases from V and 1 base from J, leaving 12 bases between. The CDR3 contains 14 residues. The CDR3 DNA follows: TGTGCCAGCATCCGGGAGCGACGCACAGATACGCAGTATTTT. It translates to CASIRERRTDTQYF.